These T cell receptor beta chains were read from a single sample in a study of blood T cells in healthy people across ages. TCRdb reanalysed the 5' RACE reads using MiXCR and keeps one entry per CDR3 protein. The top ten clones hold about 30% of a sample with about 830,000 distinct CDR3 sequences, around two thirds of them seen once. Sequencing used blood. Receptors originate from a man aged 25 to 40 in good health. Both conserved end residues are part of each CDR3. Not all rows give a size; the values are once, few, many and, for expanded clones, a class.

few,TRBV29-1,CSATRRGDSYEQYF
NA,TRBV20-1,CSAQGYSNQPQHF
NA,TRBV24-1,CATSGALGSIQYF
NA,TRBV4-2,CASSQELARYNEQFF
NA,TRBV3-1,CASSRGVGSGYEQYF
NA,TRBV27,CASSSDRVAYGYTF
once,TRBV5-1,CASSLRQNQETQYF
once,TRBV27,CASSFTGALQETQYF
NA,TRBV15,CATSTRQAGVLTF
NA,TRBV29-1,CSVRTSGSTDTQYF
NA,TRBV5-1,CASSSSGGRFSSYEQYF
few,TRBV6-2/TRBV6-3,CASSYSDAPSYEQYF
NA,TRBV15,CATSRATHSYNEQFF
NA,TRBV4-2,CASSQDSGGRGFYEQYF
NA,TRBV12-3/TRBV12-4,CASSRMGQTYEQYF
few,TRBV28,CASSSPAYGYTF
few,TRBV10-3,CASGTSEGSYEQYF
few,TRBV20-1,CSASGTRSVNYGYTF
NA,TRBV10-3,CAISESNYEQYF
NA,TRBV28,CASSLPGQGLGEQYF
NA,TRBV29-1,CSVDVLQETQYF
few,TRBV6-6,CASSYSGSEQYF
NA,TRBV9,CASSAHTGNSPLHF
NA,TRBV7-8,CASSSGGPGLQETQYF
NA,TRBV15,CATSRDPRQTQETQYF
few,TRBV25-1,CASRRGQGEGYTF
many,TRBV29-1,CSVVENTDTQYF
NA,TRBV4-3,CASSWDGEKLFF
few,TRBV6-2/TRBV6-3,CASSYSRGIETQYF
NA,TRBV20-1,CSARLTLDRGNQYEQFF
NA,TRBV28,CASSFPPLGKYNEQFF
NA,TRBV7-2,CASSLAAGGRSYEQYF
NA,TRBV27,CASSPQGSYNSPLHF
few,TRBV7-2,CASSFPGTGVGYEQYF
few,TRBV27,CASSHRAQNVYEQYF
few,TRBV27,CASTFYPGGNGYTF
NA,TRBV7-9,CASSRPGLGRTEQFF
NA,TRBV7-2,CASSPQGAHSYEQYF
NA,TRBV4-3,CASSLEGRGTYEQYF
few,TRBV5-1,CASRRTGGDEQYF
few,TRBV5-1,CASSALQGASYEQYF
NA,TRBV3-1,CASSQTPSGEQYF
NA,TRBV28,CASSIFMEGRRTEAFF
once,TRBV7-3,CASRGTGGADTQYF
NA,TRBV20-1,CSANTGTGSYNEQFF
NA,TRBV7-9,CASRSGAENEQFF
NA,TRBV6-5,CASSYSGVAGEYTDTQYF
NA,TRBV5-1,CASSLEGANYNEQFF